The sequence of this TCR beta chain was determined in a study of regulatory T cells in long-lasting Graves disease. Many counts were recorded for this clonotype. Time point: newly diagnosed GD, antithyroid drugs for less than 3 months. The TCR library was made from RNA that had been extracted from PBMCs in TRIzol. Building the TCR beta libraries relied on iRepertoire HTBI primers, and CDR3 regions underwent Arm-PCR. Via MiXCR, TCRdb re-called the multiplex PCR reads, giving one row per CDR3 protein. The table includes hundreds of thousands of distinct CDR3 sequences, around 12% detected once. V was pared by 2 bases and J by 5 bases, with 4 bases of the junction left unmatched. The germline CDR1 and CDR2 sequences are SGDLS and YYNGEE. The CDR3 is made up of 16 amino acids. These sequences were also reported in another study, on T cells in Graves' hyperthyroidism and ophthalmopathy.

The origin of this receptor is a woman in her 30s with Graves disease. The chain carries TRBV9 and TRBJ2-1, with 13 bases aligning to TRBD2. The sequencing here drew on peripheral blood mononuclear cells (PBMCs), taken at new diagnosis, from a patient treated with antithyroid drugs. The CDR3 loop reads CASSVLGLAGNNEQFF. The CDR3 nucleotides read TGTGCCAGCAGCGTCCTGGGACTAGCGGGAAACAATGAGCAGTTCTTC.